This TCR beta chain was sequenced for a study of blood T cell repertoires in COVID-19. Germline assignment: CDR1 MDHEN and CDR2 SYDVKM. Between the trimmed V and J ends, which lost 5 bases and 6 bases, there was a span of 10 bases. There are 12 residues in the CDR3. Assay: immunoSEQ multiplex PCR; the TCRdb copy retains only in-frame clones and omits some. The sample includes roughly 100,000 clones, approximately 80% seen only once; the top ten take 30% to 45%. J is TRBJ1-1 and V is TRBV28; D uncertain. Sequencing was carried out using peripheral blood. The sequence came from a man older than 75 with acute or convalescent COVID-19. DNA of the CDR3: TGTGCCAGCAGTCTAGTGCACTCTGAAGCTTTCTTT. It yields the protein CASSLVHSEAFF.